These 22 T cell receptor beta chains originate from one sample sequenced in a study of shared T cell receptors in the human thymus. Assay used: immunoSEQ multiplex PCR; TCRdb lists only in-frame clones, some missing. The top ten hold roughly 0.0087% of the sample, which has more than 550,000 clones, 80% to 90% seen once. The sample was also linked to a second study, of human thymus T cells.

Sequencing used thymocytes. The receptor source for this set is a boy in the first two years of life with a congenital heart defect.

The chain employs TRBV13 and TRBJ1-2, with TRBD1 matching 11 bases. The V segment lost 4 bases and the J segment 7 bases; nucleotides outside the gene matches: 11. Germline V lookup: CDR1 PRHDT, CDR2 FYEKMQ (reference sequence). This CDR3 comprises 16 residues. The CDR3 here is CASSSPDRGREGGYTF. Here the CDR3 DNA reads TGTGCCAGCAGCTCCCCGGACAGGGGGCGGGAGGGTGGCTACACCTTC.

The chain carries TRBV5-1 and TRBJ1-1; D is uncertain. CDR3 length equals 15 residues. Germline-derived CDR1 and CDR2 are SGHRS and YFSETQ. The ends were cut back, 0 bases at V and 0 bases at J, with 9 bases in the middle. CDR3 nucleotide sequence: TGCGCCAGCAGCTTGGCCAACAGCTTGAACACTGAAGCTTTCTTT. This gives the protein CASSLANSLNTEAFF. The whole variable domain, remainder taken from reference TRBV5-1 and TRBJ1-1, is KAGVTQTPRYLIKTRGQQVTLSCSPISGHRSVSWYQQTPGQGLQFLFEYFSETQRNKGNFPGRFSGRQFSNSRSEMNVSTLELGDSALYLCASSLANSLNTEAFFGQGTRLTVV.

The chain links TRBV5-1 to TRBJ2-1; 11 nucleotides line up with TRBD2. This CDR3 comprises 21 residues. Trimming cost V 1 base and J 4 bases; bases outside gene matches: 19. Germline V CDR1 and CDR2: SGHRS, YFSETQ. CDR3 sequence: CASSLNPGVPSGRLGYNEQFF. The CDR3 coding sequence is TGCGCCAGCAGCTTGAATCCTGGGGTTCCTAGCGGGAGGTTGGGGTACAATGAGCAGTTCTTC. Looking up the rest from reference TRBV5-1 and TRBJ2-1 gives the full variable domain: KAGVTQTPRYLIKTRGQQVTLSCSPISGHRSVSWYQQTPGQGLQFLFEYFSETQRNKGNFPGRFSGRQFSNSRSEMNVSTLELGDSALYLCASSLNPGVPSGRLGYNEQFFGPGTRLTVL.

V and J are TRBV19 and TRBJ2-7; tentatively, D is TRBD2 (6 bases). The CDR3 extends over 14 amino acids. V lost 7 bases and J lost 5, with 18 bases in between. Germline V gives CDR1 LNHDA, CDR2 SQIVND (reference sequence). The CDR3 region is CASTSSGVSNEQYF. CDR3 in DNA: TGTGCCAGTACTAGTTCGGGAGTGAGTAACGAGCAGTACTTC.

This sequence joins TRBV12-5 and TRBJ1-2; 9 nucleotides agree with TRBD1. CDR3 length equals 14 residues. Germline lookup yields CDR1 LGHNT and CDR2 FRNRAP. Losses at the gene ends were 1 base for V and 7 bases for J; bases not matched to a gene: 4. CDR3 loop: CASGLDRGRGGYTF. In DNA, the CDR3 is TGTGCTAGTGGTTTGGACAGGGGGCGAGGTGGCTACACCTTC.

CDR3 sequence: CASSFPPSQAPGELFF. CDR3 sequence (DNA): TGCGCCAGCAGCTTCCCCCCATCCCAGGCCCCCGGGGAGCTGTTTTTT. The chain combines TRBV5-1 with TRBJ2-2; D gene uncertain. Per the germline V gene, CDR1 is SGHRS and CDR2 is YFSETQ. There are 16 residues in the CDR3. V lost 2 bases and J lost 6, with 17 bases in between. Variable domain in full (rest from reference TRBV5-1 and TRBJ2-2): KAGVTQTPRYLIKTRGQQVTLSCSPISGHRSVSWYQQTPGQGLQFLFEYFSETQRNKGNFPGRFSGRQFSNSRSEMNVSTLELGDSALYLCASSFPPSQAPGELFFGEGSRLTVL.

The rearrangement uses TRBV10-3 and TRBJ2-1, with 10 bases identical to TRBD2. The CDR3 sequence is 15 residues long. The J segment lost 5 bases and the V segment lost 3 bases, leaving 4 bases of the junction unmatched. Looked up from germline, CDR1 is ENHRY and CDR2 is SYGVKD. CDR3 protein: CAISDPAGGDNEQFF. The CDR3 coding sequence is TGTGCCATCAGTGACCCAGCGGGAGGGGACAATGAGCAGTTCTTC.

The chain couples TRBV5-1 to TRBJ2-1, with D tentatively TRBD1 (5 bases). Germline V gene sequence: CDR1 SGHRS, CDR2 YFSETQ. The CDR3 has 19 amino acids. V lost 0 bases and J lost 0, with 19 bases in between. In DNA form, the CDR3 reads TGCGCCAGCAGCTTGGCCTTCGACCGGCACCAGGGCTCCTACAATGAGCAGTTCTTC. It encodes CASSLAFDRHQGSYNEQFF.

The V gene is TRBV4-3, the J gene TRBJ2-2; D may be TRBD2 (5 bases). Germline loops: CDR1 LGHNA, CDR2 YSLEER. The CDR3 covers 15 residues. V shed 1 base and J shed 6 bases, with 12 bases lying between them. The CDR3 DNA reads TGCGCCAGCAGCCAAGTGGTTTCGGACTCCGGGGAGCTGTTTTTT. Translation: CASSQVVSDSGELFF.

CDR3 DNA sequence: TGCGCCAGCAGCTTGGTGGGTAGCGGGGGTTTCTACGAGCAGTACTTC. Translating it yields CASSLVGSGGFYEQYF. V and J are TRBV5-1 and TRBJ2-5, with 9 bases aligning to TRBD2. TRBJ2-7 matches the DNA end more closely, so the J call is doubtful. This CDR3 comprises 16 residues. Looked up from germline, CDR1 is SGHRS and CDR2 is YFSETQ.

The rearrangement joins TRBV5-4 to TRBJ2-7, with D possibly TRBD2 on 6 matching bases. The germline gives CDR1 SGHNT, CDR2 YYREEE (reference sequence). The CDR3 sequence is 16 residues long. V lost 3 bases, J lost 1 base, and 17 bases lay in between. The CDR3 region is CASSSGPGLSSYEQYF. The CDR3, as DNA: TGTGCCAGCAGCTCCGGCCCGGGACTCTCTTCCTACGAGCAGTACTTC.

This clone came up a few times. The V gene is TRBV28, the J gene TRBJ1-2; TRBD1 aligns across 8 bases. Germline V gene lookup returns CDR1 MDHEN and CDR2 SYDVKM. CDR3 size: 17 residues. V dropped 2 bases and J dropped 4; count of bases not matched to a gene: 12. The CDR3 bases are TGTGCCAGCAGTTTAAGGGGAGACAGGGGCTTACCCTATGGCTACACCTTC. Translating it yields CASSLRGDRGLPYGYTF.

The table lists this clone with a count of one. The V gene is TRBV14, the J gene TRBJ1-5, with 9 bases matching TRBD1. The germline V gene encodes CDR1 SGHDN and CDR2 FVKESK. V trimming: 6 bases; J trimming: 0 bases; junction bases outside the gene matches: 9. This CDR3 spans 17 amino acids. The DNA for the CDR3 is TGTGCCAGCAGACTCCGGGACAGGGCTCTTAGCAATCAGCCCCAGCATTTT. Translation gives CASRLRDRALSNQPQHF.

This sequence joins TRBV14 and TRBJ2-2; TRBD1 is a possible D gene (6 bases). Trimming cost V 3 bases and J 0 bases, with 8 bases left between them. Germline V lookup: CDR1 SGHDN, CDR2 FVKESK. The length of the CDR3 is 15 residues. The DNA of the CDR3 is TGTGCCAGCAGCCAGGGGGCCCCGAACACCGGGGAGCTGTTTTTT. Translation: CASSQGAPNTGELFF.

The chain carries TRBV4-1 and TRBJ1-2, with TRBD1 as a possible D gene (5 bases). The germline V gene has CDR1 MGHRA and CDR2 YSYEKL. This CDR3 contains 14 residues. Trimming took 6 bases from V and 4 from J, leaving 15 bases between them. CDR3 amino acids: CASSLTTTVYGYTF. In DNA, the CDR3 is TGCGCCAGCAGTCTCACTACGACAGTCTATGGCTACACCTTC.

V usage is TRBV11-2 and J usage is TRBJ2-1; 7 positions match TRBD2. V shed 1 base, J shed 2 bases, and the junction held 5 bases outside the gene matches. There are 16 residues in the CDR3. Germline V gene lookup returns CDR1 SGHAT and CDR2 FQNNGV. In nucleotides, the CDR3 is TGTGCCAGCAGCTTAGCGGGCGGGGGACCCTACAATGAGCAGTTCTTC. This translates into CASSLAGGGPYNEQFF.

V usage is TRBV9 and J usage is TRBJ1-2; possibly TRBD1 for D (5 bases). V was cut by 0 bases and J by 8 bases, with 11 bases left in between. There are 13 residues in the CDR3. Germline V gives CDR1 SGDLS, CDR2 YYNGEE. The CDR3, as DNA: TGTGCCAGCAGCGTAGGTTCCAGGGCGGGCTACACCTTC. This sequence encodes CASSVGSRAGYTF.

The chain couples TRBV5-1 to TRBJ2-6, with D perhaps matching TRBD1 (6 bases). V was clipped by 0 bases and J by 1 base, with 11 bases between them. Germline V gene sequence: CDR1 SGHRS, CDR2 YFSETQ. The CDR3 has 17 residues. The CDR3 region has the DNA TGCGCCAGCAGCTTGGAGGGCAGGGGATCTGGGGCCAACGTCCTGACTTTC. This encodes CASSLEGRGSGANVLTF.

The chain recombines TRBV27 with TRBJ1-1; D is uncertain. This CDR3 has 14 residues. CDR1 is MNHEY, CDR2 SMNVEV, per germline (reference sequence). V was pared by 5 bases and J by 3 bases, with 13 bases between. CDR3 coding DNA: TGTGCCAGCAGTCCCTCCCGGGTCCACACTGAAGCTTTCTTT. Amino acids: CASSPSRVHTEAFF.

The V call is TRBV18, the J call TRBJ1-5; the D is unclear. The germline V gene has CDR1 KGHSH and CDR2 LQKENI. The length of the CDR3 is 16 residues. Between the trimmed V and J ends, which lost 2 bases and 7 bases, there was a span of 18 bases. As DNA, the CDR3 is TGTGCCAGCTCACCAACTCAGGCAGGCGTTCGGCAGCCCCAGCATTTT. This gives the protein CASSPTQAGVRQPQHF. The full variable domain, completed using reference TRBV18 and TRBJ1-5, is NAGVMQNPRHLVRRRGQEARLRCSPMKGHSHVYWYRQLPEEGLKFMVYLQKENIIDESGMPKERFSAEFPKEGPSILRIQQVVRGDSAAYFCASSPTQAGVRQPQHFGDGTRLSIL.

The chain recombines TRBV4-3 with TRBJ2-1, with 7 positions matching TRBD1. Germline values: CDR1 LGHNA, CDR2 YSLEER. V shed 3 bases, J shed 6 bases, and the junction held 14 bases outside the gene matches. This CDR3 is 17 amino acids long. The CDR3, as DNA: TGCGCCAGCAGCCAGGGGGCACAGGGGAATAAGACCAATGAGCAGTTCTTC. Translating gives CASSQGAQGNKTNEQFF.

V and J are TRBV27 and TRBJ1-5, with 7 bases matching TRBD1. Unmatched junction bases numbered 5, after V lost 6 bases and J lost 3 bases. CDR1 MNHEY and CDR2 SMNVEV come from the germline V gene (reference sequence). The CDR3 totals 14 residues. The chain's CDR3 is CASRSGTDNQPQHF. The CDR3 DNA sequence: TGTGCCAGCAGATCCGGGACAGACAATCAGCCCCAGCATTTT.